The text below deals with one TCR beta chain. It was with a sample-barcoded 5' primer and a J-beta primer mix that a second PCR of about 6 to 12 cycles was run. TCRdb re-derived calls from the 5' RACE reads in MiXCR, one entry per CDR3 protein. The data contain some 920,000 distinct CDR3 sequences, just over 50% of them singletons. The sample is drawn from a study of blood T cells in healthy people across ages. Germline CDR1 and CDR2: MNHEY and SMNVEV (reference sequence). Trimming shortened V by 7 bases and J by 4 bases, and 8 bases separated the two germline ends. The CDR3 is made up of 12 amino acids.

Sequences were obtained from blood. The sequence was collected from a woman between 55 and 75 years old in good health. V usage is TRBV27 and J usage is TRBJ2-1, with no clear D. The chain's CDR3 is CASTDIYNEQFF. In nucleotides, the CDR3 is TGTGCCAGCACCGACATATACAATGAGCAGTTCTTC.